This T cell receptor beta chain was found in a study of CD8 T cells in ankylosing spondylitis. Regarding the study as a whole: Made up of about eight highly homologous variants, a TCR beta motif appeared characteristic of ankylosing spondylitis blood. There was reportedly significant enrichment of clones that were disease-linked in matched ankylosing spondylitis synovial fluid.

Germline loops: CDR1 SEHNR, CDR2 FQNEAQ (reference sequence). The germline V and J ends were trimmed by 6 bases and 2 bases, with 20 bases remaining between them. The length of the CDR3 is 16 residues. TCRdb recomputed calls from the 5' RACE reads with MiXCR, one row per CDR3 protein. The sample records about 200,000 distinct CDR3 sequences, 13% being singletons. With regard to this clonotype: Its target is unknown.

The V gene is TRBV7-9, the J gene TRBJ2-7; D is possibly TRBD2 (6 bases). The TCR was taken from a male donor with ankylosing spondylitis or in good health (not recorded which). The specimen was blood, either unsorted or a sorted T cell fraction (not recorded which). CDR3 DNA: TGTGCCAGCAGTTCCCTGACCGGGACTGTCACCTACGAGCAGTACTTC. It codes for CASSSLTGTVTYEQYF.